The present T cell receptor beta chain was sequenced within a study of shared clonotypes between healthy human individuals (dated by TCRdb to 2020 to 2021). About the study as a whole: The cohort included three men and a couple of women between 18 and 49 years of age. Per donor, three plates each were used for CD4 naive and CD4 memory, two for CD8 naive, and one for CD8 memory. The study deeply sequenced blood TCR repertoires of about 5 healthy adults to estimate repertoire size and the extent of clonotype sharing between individuals. To increase sequencing depth and limit assay-specific biases, TCR repertoire library preparation and sequencing were carried out by different laboratories using diverse techniques. Each donor's leukapheresis produced roughly between roughly 0.85 and 10 billion PBMCs. Overall study outcomes, separate from this receptor: Because the study included only a small number of donors, the genetic and exposure-history diversity represented was limited. Pairwise subsampling led to the expectation that sequencing depth would affect the degree of clonotype sharing among donors. Estimated clonotype richness was generally larger for naive than for memory subsets. Clonotypes shared by all four sorted-subset donors showed higher generation probabilities than non-shared clonotypes. Sharing across several donors was observed for about 5% of naive CD4, under 4% of naive CD8, 2% to 2.5% of memory CD4, and about 0.4% of memory CD8 clonotypes. Sampling was restricted to blood, and TCR repertoires in tissue are likely to differ from TCR repertoires in blood. Rarefaction of sorted-subset datasets indicated incomplete sequencing despite the large sequencing depth.

Using the deep immunoSEQ assay, multiplex PCR amplified TCR CDR3 regions from genomic DNA. Genomic DNA extracted from each cell subset was distributed evenly over all wells of several immunoSEQ 96-well plates, and each plate served as one replicate. For sorted subsets, roughly 190 ng of genomic DNA, equivalent to 25,000 to 35,000 T cell genomes, went into each replicate PCR. Purified libraries were quantified with a Qubit 3.0 fluorometer, sized on a Bioanalyzer 2100, and re-quantified with the KAPA Library Quantification kit. Every immunoSEQ 96-well plate was sequenced on a dedicated single-read 150-cycle Illumina NextSeq 550 flow cell. On the authors' methods: Because the immunoSEQ output included only junctional sequences and no quality scores, the filtering could not be the same as the filtering used for full-length reads. Sequences were annotated with PyIR, a Python wrapper for IgBLAST v1.9, and V/J genes and CDR3 were assigned using IMGT germline references. Any read was removed if the V/J assignment was weak (E-value above 1e-6), the CDR3 was missing, or the read contained stop codons, out-of-frame junctions, or ambiguous translated residues. V3J clonotypes were defined as sequences sharing the same inferred V gene, J gene, and CDR3 amino acid sequence. To compute the percentage overlap between repertoires, the number of shared unique clonotypes was divided by the size of the smaller repertoire. Repertoire richness was assessed with RTK rarefaction, the Chao1 estimator, and Recon v2.1 estimates of unobserved clonotypes. For all TCRbeta clonotypes obtained by the gDNA method from a few donors, generation probabilities were computed with OLGA. Entries here come from immuneACCESS through TCRdb and include only in-frame sequences with V and J called. Some clones fail to appear in such tables; in the studies checked, an unresolved V gene covers under half of the shortfall, and the cause of the remainder is unknown. V and J calls plus clone size are reproduced from that table; the DNA served to infer D and trimming. This sample has some 2,000,000 clones in its table, and approximately 96% of those were observed once. Roughly 0.13% of the sample goes to the ten largest clones.

With regard to this clone: Its antigen is currently not known. Base-call qualities are not available, and no considerably larger clone is one nucleotide away.

The donors were healthy, HIV-negative adults with no recently reported acute infections or vaccinations. All donors were Caucasian adults living in Nashville, Tennessee, USA. CD4+ T cells were enriched through magnetic negative selection, after which naive cells were positively selected on CD45RA and the remaining negative fraction served as the memory subset. Blood was collected by leukapheresis, and PBMCs were isolated by Ficoll-Histopaque density gradient centrifugation and then cryopreserved in liquid nitrogen vapor phase. Purity and quantity of every magnetically sorted T cell population were checked by analytical flow cytometry. Genomic DNA was isolated from each sorted fraction and quantified by UV absorbance on a Nanodrop 2000c. This sequence originates from a man between 18 and 29 years old in good health. Sequencing was carried out using naive CD4+ T cells sorted from blood. The meaning of the sample's cell subset or site label: CD45RA+ positively selected.

The CDR3 has the sequence CASSSLTGGTYNSPLHF. Here is the DNA: TGTGCCAGCAGCTCTCTCACAGGGGGAACCTATAATTCACCCCTCCACTTT. The V gene is TRBV11-2 and the J gene is TRBJ1-6, with 8 bases in between that match TRBD1. Per the germline V gene, SGHAT is the CDR1 and FQNNGV is the CDR2. V trim: 4 bases; J trim: 2 bases; unmatched bases: 7. The CDR3, cysteine through phenylalanine, is 17 amino acids long. Solely the CDR3 DNA is kept, with 51 bases framed from the first base.